This entry concerns a single T cell receptor beta chain. The antigen remains undetermined. With V trimmed by 5 bases and J by 3 bases, 8 bases remained unmatched. The CDR3 contains 16 residues. Germline CDR1 is MDHEN and CDR2 is SYDVKM. The sample originates from a study of T cells after posttransplantation cyclophosphamide. Method: immunoSEQ multiplex PCR; TCRdb's copy keeps in-frame clones and lacks some. The sample consists of tens of thousands of clones, around nine tenths of them appearing once. Study-level points and caveats: TRB overlap between skin or GI tissue T cells and blood was limited. Recipient CMV seropositivity and CMV reactivation strongly tracked TRB clonality.

Sequenced input: PBMCs. The V gene is TRBV28, the J gene TRBJ2-1; TRBD2 aligns across 9 bases. This sequence was found in a woman in her fifties or sixties in good health and a related stem cell transplant donor. CDR3 sequence reads: CASSTPTSGDYNEQFF. The DNA for the CDR3 is TGTGCCAGCAGTACCCCGACTAGCGGAGACTACAATGAGCAGTTCTTC.